These 27 T cell receptor beta chains originate from one sample sequenced in a study of spatial heterogeneity in lung cancer. Described time point: sample taken at primary tumor resection. Sequencing was performed on whole RNA extracted from tumor and nontumor lung tissue, or from frozen PBMC, and the material was left unsorted. TCRdb fed the 5' RACE reads into MiXCR, producing one record per CDR3 protein. The top ten clones hold roughly 28% of a sample with 39,000 or so distinct CDR3 sequences, 7.5% to 8% of them seen once. Source: PBMCs, taken at surgery. All receptors derive from a male donor with early-stage non-small cell lung cancer.

This clonotype has more than one count but fewer than ten. The chain links TRBV18 to TRBJ2-7; D not certain. The CDR3 totals 12 residues. Trimming shortened V by 2 bases and J by 11 bases, and 13 bases separated the two germline ends. Germline values: CDR1 KGHSH, CDR2 LQKENI. The CDR3 sequence is CASSPDTLGKYF. The CDR3 nucleotides are TGTGCCAGCTCACCAGATACTCTGGGAAAGTACTTC.

The V and J genes are TRBV14 and TRBJ2-3; D is possibly TRBD1 (6 bases). Germline values: CDR1 SGHDN, CDR2 FVKESK. Trimming took 5 bases from V and 2 from J, leaving 17 bases between them. This CDR3 is built from 16 residues. The CDR3 loop is CASSSLERGHTDTQYF. The DNA for the CDR3 is TGTGCCAGCAGCTCCTTAGAACGGGGACACACAGATACGCAGTATTTT.

This clonotype was recorded at least ten times. The chain links TRBV9 to TRBJ2-2; 10 positions agree with TRBD1. The CDR3 is 15 amino acids. With 3 bases clipped from V and 5 bases from J, the junction kept 4 bases outside the gene matches. Germline loops: CDR1 SGDLS, CDR2 YYNGEE. The CDR3 spells CASSGRQGATGELFF. The CDR3 nucleotides are TGTGCCAGCAGCGGGAGACAGGGGGCGACCGGGGAGCTGTTTTTT.

At least ten counts were recorded for this clonotype. The chain employs TRBV6-5 and TRBJ1-2, with D possibly being TRBD1 (6 bases). Germline loops: CDR1 MNHEY, CDR2 SVGAGI. The V gene lost 6 bases and the J gene lost 8 bases, with 13 bases spanning the gap. The CDR3 length is 12 residues. CDR3 bases: TGTGCCAGCAGACGGACAGTGGAAGGCTACACCTTC. It yields the protein CASRRTVEGYTF.

This clonotype has more than one count but fewer than ten. The rearrangement links TRBV30 to TRBJ2-7; TRBD1 matches at 8 bases. Unmatched junction bases numbered 10, after V lost 0 bases and J lost 9 bases. Germline V lookup: CDR1 GTSNPN, CDR2 SVGIG (reference sequence). CDR3 length equals 14 residues. The CDR3 DNA sequence: TGTGCCTGGAGTGTACAGATCATTACAGGGGGGCAGTACTTC. The encoded protein is CAWSVQIITGGQYF.

This clonotype was observed many times. The CDR3 protein is CASKRRQEIDNQPQHF. DNA for the CDR3: TGTGCCAGCAAGCGCCGACAGGAAATAGACAATCAGCCCCAGCATTTT. The gene calls are TRBV2 and TRBJ1-5; TRBD1 might be the D (6 bases). The ends were cut back, 7 bases at V and 3 bases at J, with 19 bases in the middle. The V gene's germline CDR1 is SNHLY and CDR2 FYNNEI. The length of the CDR3 is 16 residues. The complete variable domain, with remaining parts taken from reference TRBV2 and TRBJ1-5, reads EPEVTQTPSHQVTQMGQEVILRCVPISNHLYFYWYRQILGQKVEFLVSFYNNEISEKSEIFDDQFSVERPDGSNFTLKIRSTKLEDSAMYFCASKRRQEIDNQPQHFGDGTRLSIL.

This clonotype came up many times. V gene TRBV6-5 combines with J gene TRBJ1-5; D not certain. Trimming removed 5 bases at V and 0 bases at J, with 5 bases between. Looked up from germline, CDR1 is MNHEY and CDR2 is SVGAGI. This CDR3 contains 13 residues. The CDR3 DNA reads TGTGCCAGCAGTCAGTATAGCAATCAGCCCCAGCATTTT. Protein product: CASSQYSNQPQHF.

This clonotype has a count of ten or more. The chain carries TRBV29-1 and TRBJ2-5, with 7 bases identical to TRBD1. V dropped 3 bases and J dropped 2; count of bases not matched to a gene: 12. The CDR3 runs to 16 residues. From germline, CDR1 is SQVTM and CDR2 ANQGSEA. The CDR3 loop reads CSVDGHRGTDQETQYF. CDR3 nucleotides: TGCAGCGTTGATGGGCATAGGGGGACAGATCAAGAGACCCAGTACTTC.

At least ten counts were recorded for this clonotype. The chain links TRBV6-5 to TRBJ1-5; D possibly corresponds to TRBD1 (6 bases). The V and J ends lost 6 bases and 4 bases respectively, with 13 bases between them. This CDR3 region has 14 residues. The V gene's germline CDR1 is MNHEY and CDR2 SVGAGI. The CDR3: CASRRAQGNQPQHF. CDR3 nucleotide sequence: TGTGCCAGCAGGCGAGCCCAGGGGAATCAGCCCCAGCATTTT.

This clonotype has just a few counts. The CDR3 region has the DNA TGCGCCAGCAGCTGGGCTCACAGGGAACCCTACGAGCAGTACGTC. Its protein product is CASSWAHREPYEQYV. This chain joins TRBV5-1 and TRBJ2-7; weak D call: TRBD1 (6 bases). Germline CDR1 and CDR2: SGHRS and YFSETQ. V lost 3 bases and J lost 2, with 15 bases in between. CDR3 length: 15 amino acids.

This clonotype was counted ten times or more. The chain recombines TRBV2 with TRBJ1-2, with TRBD1 as a possible D gene (6 bases). V lost 2 bases to trimming and J lost 6 bases, with 10 bases between them. Germline CDR1 SNHLY, CDR2 FYNNEI. The CDR3 has 13 amino acids. The CDR3 protein is CASSENRVNGYTF. The CDR3 nucleotides are TGTGCCAGCAGTGAAAACAGGGTTAATGGCTACACCTTC.

Many counts were recorded for this clonotype. This chain uses TRBV2 with TRBJ2-3; D unclear. CDR1 and CDR2 from the germline V gene are SNHLY and FYNNEI. V was clipped by 0 bases and J by 3 bases, with 13 bases between them. The CDR3 totals 16 residues. CDR3 DNA: TGTGCCAGCAGTGAAGCAATATTAGGGTTGACAGATACGCAGTATTTT. Its translation is CASSEAILGLTDTQYF.

This clonotype was found many times. The chain carries TRBV7-2 and TRBJ2-2; D perhaps matches TRBD1 (7 bases). From germline, CDR1 is SGHTA and CDR2 FQGNSA. Trimming removed 3 bases from V and 1 base from J, with 9 bases in between. This CDR3 is 15 amino acids long. The chain's CDR3 is CASSFQGGNTGELFF. The CDR3 nucleotides read TGTGCCAGCAGCTTCCAGGGGGGGAACACCGGGGAGCTGTTTTTT.

This chain joins TRBV13 and TRBJ2-4; D gene ambiguous. Per the germline V gene, CDR1 is PRHDT and CDR2 is FYEKMQ (reference sequence). CDR3 length: 16 residues. V was pared by 3 bases and J by 0 bases, with 12 bases between. In DNA form, the CDR3 reads TGTGCCAGCAGCTTGGGTGCAGACTTAGCCAAAAACATTCAGTACTTC. Its protein product is CASSLGADLAKNIQYF.

This clonotype was seen ten or more times. The chain links TRBV24-1 to TRBJ2-5, with 9 bases aligning to TRBD1. CDR3 length: 13 residues. Germline CDR1 reads KGHDR; CDR2 reads SFDVKD. V was clipped by 7 bases and J by 4 bases; unmatched bases: 3. This CDR3 is CATRGTGTETQYF. Here the CDR3 DNA reads TGTGCCACCAGGGGGACAGGGACAGAGACCCAGTACTTC.

This clonotype turned up a few times. The rearrangement links TRBV5-1 to TRBJ2-7; 8 bases are shared with TRBD1. The CDR3 has 14 residues. The J segment lost 3 bases and the V segment lost 0 bases, leaving 2 bases of the junction unmatched. Per germline, CDR1 SGHRS and CDR2 YFSETQ. Here the CDR3 reads CASSLETGDYEQYV. In DNA, the CDR3 is TGCGCCAGCAGCTTGGAGACAGGGGACTACGAGCAGTACGTC.

This clonotype was observed many times. This chain joins TRBV6-2 or TRBV6-3 and TRBJ2-7, with a weak D call TRBD2 (5 bases). Trimming removed 8 bases from V and 2 bases from J, with 10 bases in between. This CDR3 is built from 12 residues. Per germline, CDR1 MNHEY and CDR2 SVGEGT. For the CDR3, the DNA is TGTGCCAGCGCTAAGACTACCTACGAGCAGTACGTC. Residues: CASAKTTYEQYV.

This clonotype showed up just a few times. The chain recombines TRBV25-1 with TRBJ2-3; D possibly uses TRBD1 or TRBD2 (5 bases each). The length of the CDR3 is 18 residues. V dropped 4 bases and J dropped 1 base, with 21 bases sitting between them. Germline V gene lookup returns CDR1 MGHDK and CDR2 SYGVNS. The CDR3 sequence: CASSGSGGTRGGTDTQYF. CDR3 nucleotide sequence: TGTGCCAGCAGTGGATCGGGTGGCACCCGAGGGGGCACAGATACGCAGTATTTT.

The genes are TRBV20-1 and TRBJ2-7, with 8 bases aligning to TRBD1. Germline CDR1 reads DFQATT; CDR2 reads SNEGSKA (reference sequence). The CDR3 runs to 15 residues. With V trimmed by 0 bases and J by 7 bases, 11 bases remained unmatched. In DNA, the CDR3 is TGCAGTGCTAGAGATCCCAAGCAGGGGGCGCGGGAGCAGTACTTC. Its translation: CSARDPKQGAREQYF.

This chain connects TRBV11-3 to TRBJ2-1; D unclear. Germline values: CDR1 SGHNT, CDR2 YENEEA. The CDR3 length is 13 residues. Deletions cut 5 bases from V and 9 bases from J, with 14 bases between. CDR3 sequence reads: CASSPSRRSEQFF. As DNA, the CDR3 is TGTGCCAGCAGCCCGTCCCGGAGATCTGAGCAGTTCTTC.

Ten or more counts support this clonotype. Sequence at one end of the junction differs from germline and may be a read error. This rearrangement joins TRBV7-9 to TRBJ2-1, with TRBD2 as a possible D gene (6 bases). Germline V gene sequence: CDR1 SEHNR, CDR2 FQNEAQ (reference sequence). The CDR3 extends over 12 amino acids. The CDR3, as DNA: TGTGCCAGCAGCTCCCGAGCTAGCGAAGGGTCCTTC. Encoded protein: CASSSRASEGSF.

This clonotype was counted many times. The gene calls are TRBV5-1 and TRBJ2-7; D uncertain. Trimming removed 0 bases from V and 3 bases from J, with 10 bases in between. Looked up from germline, CDR1 is SGHRS and CDR2 is YFSETQ. The CDR3 extends over 14 amino acids. The CDR3 here is CASSLDTTRYEQYF. The CDR3 coding sequence is TGCGCCAGCAGCTTGGACACCACCCGCTACGAGCAGTACTTC.

This clonotype was counted many times. This chain links TRBV15 with TRBJ2-3; 9 nucleotides line up with TRBD1. V dropped 2 bases and J dropped 4; count of bases not matched to a gene: 4. Per germline, CDR1 LNHNV and CDR2 YYDKDF (reference sequence). This CDR3 is 15 amino acids long. The CDR3 nucleotides are TGTGCCACCAGCAGATTGACAGGGGGGCCAGATACGCAGTATTTT. Protein: CATSRLTGGPDTQYF. Full variable domain (missing parts from reference TRBV15 and TRBJ2-3): DAMVIQNPRYQVTQFGKPVTLSCSQTLNHNVMYWYQQKSSQAPKLLFHYYDKDFNNEADTPDNFQSRRPNTSFCFLDIRSPGLGDTAMYLCATSRLTGGPDTQYFGPGTRLTVL.

Ten or more counts support this clonotype. The V call is TRBV2, the J call TRBJ2-7, with a tentative D call TRBD1 (6 bases). Germline lookup yields CDR1 SNHLY and CDR2 FYNNEI. The CDR3 loop spans 14 amino acids. V lost 5 bases and J 4 bases, leaving 15 bases between the germline ends. CDR3 sequence reads: CASSKQGAGYEQYF. The CDR3 DNA sequence: TGTGCCAGCAGTAAACAGGGAGCTGGGTACGAGCAGTACTTC.

The CDR3 DNA reads TGTGCCTGGAGTGCGACAGAAGATCAGCCCCAGCATTTT. It is translated as CAWSATEDQPQHF. V gene TRBV30 combines with J gene TRBJ1-5, with a weak D call TRBD1 (5 bases). The CDR3 loop spans 13 amino acids. V was pared by 1 base and J by 5 bases, with 9 bases between. The germline CDR1 and CDR2 sequences are GTSNPN and SVGIG (reference sequence).

This clonotype was seen many times. The chain is built from TRBV5-4 and TRBJ1-2; D gene ambiguous. The germline V gene has CDR1 SGHNT and CDR2 YYREEE (reference sequence). Trimming cost V 1 base and J 3 bases, with 10 bases left between them. The CDR3 has 14 amino acids. CDR3 bases: TGTGCCAGCAGCTTGCGGGATTACCACTATGGCTACACCTTC. This codes for CASSLRDYHYGYTF.

This clonotype was seen only a few times. The rearrangement links TRBV7-6 to TRBJ2-5; D not resolved. Germline V lookup: CDR1 SGHVS, CDR2 FNYEAQ. Trimming cost V 1 base and J 3 bases, with 6 bases left between them. The CDR3 runs 13 residues. As DNA, the CDR3 is TGTGCCAGCAGCTTAGGGACCGAAGAGACCCAGTACTTC. The encoded protein is CASSLGTEETQYF.